The 7 T cell receptor beta chains presented below share a single source sample, sequenced in a study of blood T cells in healthy people across ages. Primers used in a second PCR of about 7 to 12 cycles were a sample-barcoded 5' primer and a J-beta primer mix. TCRdb used MiXCR to reprocess the 5' RACE reads, holding one entry per CDR3 protein. This sample yields 1.5 million to 2 million distinct CDR3 sequences, of which about 50% are seen a single time; less than 2.5% belongs to the top ten. The sequenced sample consisted of blood. These receptor sequences come from a woman in her thirties or forties in good health.

This clonotype was counted between two and nine times. This chain joins TRBV29-1 and TRBJ2-3; perhaps TRBD2 as D (6 bases). This CDR3 is built from 14 residues. With 4 bases removed from V and 4 bases from J, the gap between germline ends came to 15 bases. Germline V CDR1 and CDR2: SQVTM, ANQGSEA. The CDR3 region is CSVGLPGVADTQYF. CDR3 DNA: TGCAGCGTTGGGTTACCGGGGGTGGCAGATACGCAGTATTTT.

The chain recombines TRBV28 with TRBJ2-5; TRBD1 agrees at 9 bases. The CDR3 is 17 amino acids. V shed 5 bases and J 1 base; nucleotides not matched to a gene: 11. The germline V gene encodes CDR1 MDHEN and CDR2 SYDVKM. The CDR3 DNA reads as TGTGCCAGCAGTAATCTTCCTCAGGGACAGGGCCAAGAGACCCAGTACTTC. This translates into CASSNLPQGQGQETQYF.

This chain joins TRBV10-3 and TRBJ2-7; 9 bases are a match to TRBD1. CDR1 is ENHRY, CDR2 SYGVKD, per germline. V gave up 3 bases and J gave up 0 bases; unmatched junction bases: 3. CDR3 length equals 15 residues. CDR3 amino acids: CAISEGTGSSYEQYF. The CDR3 DNA follows: TGTGCCATCAGTGAAGGGACAGGGAGCTCCTACGAGCAGTACTTC.

The V and J genes are TRBV5-6 and TRBJ2-3; TRBD2 matches 8 bases. Germline CDR1 reads SGHDT; CDR2 reads YYEEEE. Trimming cost V 6 bases and J 4 bases; bases outside gene matches: 10. CDR3 length equals 15 residues. The CDR3 nucleotides read TGTGCCAGCATCCCGGGAGGGCCAGAATCAGATACGCAGTATTTT. Translating it yields CASIPGGPESDTQYF.

A few counts support this clonotype. The J gene is TRBJ2-7, the V gene TRBV7-2, with 12 bases lining up with TRBD2. The CDR3 runs 17 residues. The junction had 10 bases not matched to a gene; V was cut back by 5 bases and J by 2 bases. Per germline, CDR1 SGHTA and CDR2 FQGNSA. CDR3 in DNA: TGTGCCAGCAGCCTGAGAGCTAGCGGGGGGGTAGCCTACGAGCAGTACTTC. Its protein is CASSLRASGGVAYEQYF.

A word on this clonotype: Mismatch with germline at one junction end may stem from a read error. The genes are TRBV7-7 and TRBJ2-5; D uncertain. Germline V gene sequence: CDR1 SSHAT, CDR2 FNYEAQ (reference sequence). The CDR3 has 14 residues. DNA for the CDR3: TGTGCTAGCAGCGTAGGCAACGGCCCAGAGACCCAGTACTTC. Its translation is CASSVGNGPETQYF.

The rearrangement joins TRBV7-2 to TRBJ2-1; 7 nucleotides align to TRBD1. V gave up 5 bases and J gave up 6 bases; unmatched junction bases: 10. The germline V gene encodes CDR1 SGHTA and CDR2 FQGNSA. The CDR3 covers 15 residues. CDR3 sequence reads: CASSLQGQAFNEQFF. For the CDR3, the DNA is TGTGCCAGCAGCCTCCAAGGACAGGCTTTCAATGAGCAGTTCTTC. Combining the CDR3 with reference TRBV7-2 and TRBJ2-1 gives the whole variable domain GAGVSQSPSNKVTEKGKDVELRCDPISGHTALYWYRQSLGQGLEFLIYFQGNSAPDKSGLPSDRFSAERTGGSVSTLTIQRTQQEDSAVYLCASSLQGQAFNEQFFGPGTRLTVL.